The source of this T cell receptor (beta chain) is a study of memory CD4+ T cells and cytomegalovirus serostatus. TCRdb's copy holds only in-frame clones and misses some; the assay was immunoSEQ multiplex PCR. The data show tens of thousands of clones, around four fifths seen once. The sort gate was single viable CD3+CD4+CD8-CD45RO+ cells for memory CD4+ T cells. Trimming removed 0 bases from V and 1 base from J, with 4 bases in between. The CDR3 is made up of 13 amino acids. Germline CDR1 SGHTA, CDR2 FQGNSA. Sequenced material: memory CD4+ T cells from blood. The chain is built from TRBV7-2 and TRBJ2-7; D is uncertain. The source of this sequence is an adult in good health and CMV-seronegative. The DNA for the CDR3 is TGTGCCAGCAGCTTAGCCAGTTCCTACGAGCAGTACTTC. Its protein product is CASSLASSYEQYF. Filled out from reference TRBV7-2 and TRBJ2-7, the complete variable domain reads GAGVSQSPSNKVTEKGKDVELRCDPISGHTALYWYRQSLGQGLEFLIYFQGNSAPDKSGLPSDRFSAERTGGSVSTLTIQRTQQEDSAVYLCASSLASSYEQYFGPGTRLTVT.